The 14 T cell receptor beta chains below were found in one sample sequenced in a study of OX40 agonist ivuxolimab in advanced cancers. The protocol was immunoSEQ multiplex PCR, while the TCRdb copy is restricted to in-frame clones and leaves out a portion. The repertoire includes around 71,000 clones, around four fifths of them detected once, and around 5% sits in the top ten. The specimen was CD4+ or CD8+ T cells sorted from blood, collected in a trial of the OX40 agonist ivuxolimab. These receptors originate from an adult with an advanced solid tumor such as melanoma, head and neck, liver or kidney cancer.

The genes are TRBV25-1 and TRBJ2-2, with D possibly being TRBD1 (7 bases). V was shortened by 3 bases and J by 7 bases, with 15 bases between the two germline ends. The germline V gene has CDR1 MGHDK and CDR2 SYGVNS. CDR3 size: 15 residues. The CDR3 sequence: CASSEEGAAGGELFF. The CDR3, as DNA: TGTGCCAGCAGTGAGGAGGGGGCCGCTGGCGGGGAGCTGTTTTTT.

The chain links TRBV18 to TRBJ1-5, with D unresolved. Germline CDR1 is KGHSH and CDR2 is LQKENI. There are 13 residues in the CDR3. V gave up 2 bases and J gave up 7 bases, with 9 bases separating them. The DNA of the CDR3 is TGTGCCAGCTCACCAGAGCAGATCCAGCCCCAGCATTTT. Protein: CASSPEQIQPQHF.

The chain carries TRBV7-9 and TRBJ1-1, with D maybe TRBD1 (5 bases). V was trimmed by 5 bases and J by 7 bases, leaving 11 bases between them. This CDR3 contains 12 residues. Germline loops: CDR1 SEHNR, CDR2 FQNEAQ (reference sequence). CDR3 loop: CASSRLGGEAFF. The CDR3 DNA sequence: TGTGCCAGCAGCCGCCTTGGGGGTGAAGCTTTCTTT.

V and J are TRBV5-4 and TRBJ1-2; TRBD1 matches 7 bases. Germline CDR1 reads SGHNT; CDR2 reads YYREEE (reference sequence). The V gene end was trimmed by 4 bases and the J gene end by 2 bases; junction bases not matched to a gene: 2. The CDR3 extends over 13 amino acids. The CDR3 DNA follows: TGTGCCAGCAGCCAGGGACAGAACTATGGCTACACCTTC. Amino acid sequence: CASSQGQNYGYTF.

V and J are TRBV5-8 and TRBJ2-5, with D unclear. Germline V lookup: CDR1 SGHTS, CDR2 YDEGEE. This CDR3 is built from 12 residues. Trimming stripped 3 bases from V and 7 bases from J, with 10 bases between. The CDR3 sequence is CASSSAAGTQYF. The CDR3 nucleotides read TGTGCCAGCAGCTCCGCTGCTGGGACCCAGTACTTC.

This sequence joins TRBV5-1 and TRBJ2-7; 8 bases are shared with TRBD2. This CDR3 is 18 amino acids long. V lost 0 bases to trimming and J lost 2 bases; unmatched junction nucleotides: 13. Germline assignment: CDR1 SGHRS and CDR2 YFSETQ. The CDR3 nucleotides read TGCGCCAGCAGCTTGGCGTCGCGGCTAGCGGGCACGACCTACGAGCAGTACTTC. Amino acids: CASSLASRLAGTTYEQYF.

The chain joins TRBV7-2 to TRBJ1-2; D is unclear. The CDR3 loop spans 13 amino acids. The ends were cut back, 7 bases at V and 1 base at J, with 10 bases in the middle. Looked up from germline, CDR1 is SGHTA and CDR2 is FQGNSA. The CDR3 region is CASTSGINYGYTF. The CDR3, as DNA: TGTGCCAGCACCAGTGGGATTAACTATGGCTACACCTTC. The full variable domain, rest sourced from reference TRBV7-2 and TRBJ1-2, is GAGVSQSPSNKVTEKGKDVELRCDPISGHTALYWYRQSLGQGLEFLIYFQGNSAPDKSGLPSDRFSAERTGGSVSTLTIQRTQQEDSAVYLCASTSGINYGYTFGSGTRLTVV.

The V and J genes are TRBV6-1 and TRBJ2-7; 7 positions match TRBD1. CDR3 length equals 14 residues. The germline V gene encodes CDR1 MNHNS and CDR2 SASEGT. Trimming at V came to 7 bases and at J to 4 bases, leaving 10 bases not matched to a gene. The CDR3 DNA follows: TGTGCCAGCACCATGGGACAGATCAAATACGAGCAGTACTTC. This codes for CASTMGQIKYEQYF.

The gene calls are TRBV19 and TRBJ1-6; 7 nucleotides line up with TRBD1. The V gene's germline CDR1 is LNHDA and CDR2 SQIVND (reference sequence). V lost 5 bases, J lost 10 bases, and 14 bases stayed unmatched. The CDR3 is 16 amino acids. In DNA form, the CDR3 reads TGTGCCAGTAGTTTACTATCCGGGACAGTCGGCTCACCCCTCCACTTT. Amino acid sequence: CASSLLSGTVGSPLHF.

This clone was counted between two and nine times. V gene TRBV9 combines with J gene TRBJ2-1, with 7 bases that match TRBD2. With 2 bases clipped from V and 9 bases from J, the junction kept 11 bases outside the gene matches. The CDR3 consists of 15 residues. Germline V lookup: CDR1 SGDLS, CDR2 YYNGEE. The CDR3 sequence is CASSVGAGGRTEQFF. The CDR3 nucleotides read TGTGCCAGCAGCGTTGGGGCTGGCGGGAGAACTGAGCAGTTCTTC.

The chain uses TRBV19 and TRBJ1-1; a weak D match, TRBD1 (6 bases). The V and J ends lost 7 bases and 4 bases respectively, with 16 bases between them. CDR3 length: 14 residues. Germline loops: CDR1 LNHDA, CDR2 SQIVND (reference sequence). The CDR3 spells CASIRAGGPTEAFF. The CDR3 region has the DNA TGTGCCAGTATAAGGGCGGGGGGGCCCACTGAAGCTTTCTTT.

This clone showed up just once. DNA for the CDR3: TGCAGCGGAGGGGCAGTTCAAGAGACCCAGTACTTC. This encodes CSGGAVQETQYF. The chain couples TRBV29-1 to TRBJ2-5; perhaps D is TRBD1 or TRBD2 (5 bases each). Between the trimmed V and J ends, which lost 7 bases and 2 bases, there was a span of 11 bases. The germline V gene has CDR1 SQVTM and CDR2 ANQGSEA. The CDR3 spans 12 residues.

This chain joins TRBV14 and TRBJ2-7; either TRBD1 or TRBD2 may supply D (5 bases each). Germline V CDR1 and CDR2: SGHDN, FVKESK. The CDR3 has 14 amino acids. The V end was cut by 4 bases, the J end by 9 bases, with 19 bases between. In nucleotides, the CDR3 is TGTGCCAGCAGCCCCACCTTTGAGGGGTCCGGGCAGTACTTC. Protein product: CASSPTFEGSGQYF.

V usage is TRBV7-2 and J usage is TRBJ2-1; the match to TRBD2 covers 10 bases. CDR1 is SGHTA, CDR2 FQGNSA, per germline. V lost 5 bases and J lost 8; bases outside the gene matches: 12. The CDR3 is 16 amino acids. The CDR3 DNA is TGTGCCAGCAGCACCCGCGTAGCGGGGGGCGCGGATGAGCAGTTCTTC. Encoded protein: CASSTRVAGGADEQFF.